These T cell receptor beta chains were read from a single sample in a study of blood T cell repertoires in COVID-19. Profiled with immunoSEQ multiplex PCR; TCRdb holds only in-frame clones, not every one. The sample lists 120,000 to 150,000 clones; around nine tenths were seen once. The sequencing input was peripheral blood. All receptors derive from a human donor in a cohort sampled during active COVID-19. CDR3s include the opening cysteine and the closing phenylalanine or tryptophan. The D gene is left open where the match is weak. The listing skips clone size in some rows; elsewhere it reads once, few, many or a size class.

>TRBJ1-6|-|TRBV27|-
TGTGCCTCGGGGGGAGACCATAATTCACCCCTCCACTTT
CASGGDHNSPLHF
>TRBJ1-6|-|TRBV7-2|once
TGTGCCAGCAGCTTAGGCGCGGATAATTCACCCCTCCACTTT
CASSLGADNSPLHF
>TRBJ2-1|-|TRBV7-9|once
TGTGCCAGCAGCTCTAATGATCCCGAGCAGTTCTTC
CASSSNDPEQFF
>TRBJ2-2|TRBD1|TRBV6-8|-
TGTGCCAGCTGGCCCCGGGACAGGCCGAACACCGGGGAGCTGTTTTTT
CASWPRDRPNTGELFF
>TRBJ2-1|-|TRBV6-5|-
TGTGCCAGCAGTCCAGGGGAAGTGGACTACAATGAGCAGTTCTTC
CASSPGEVDYNEQFF
>TRBJ2-7|-|TRBV29-1|-
TGCAGCGTTACAGTAACCTACGAGCAGTACTTC
CSVTVTYEQYF
>TRBJ2-3|TRBD1|TRBV28|once
TGTGCCAGCAGTTTTCAGGGGACAGAGTTCACAGATACGCAGTATTTT
CASSFQGTEFTDTQYF
>TRBJ2-3|-|TRBV4-3|-
TGCGCCAGCAGCCCTCAAGTGAGCACCCCGAGCACAGATACGCAGTATTTT
CASSPQVSTPSTDTQYF
>TRBJ1-1|-|TRBV11-3|-
TGTGCCAGCAGCTCCCGGCAAGCGTGGCGCATGAACACTGAAGCTTTCTTT
CASSSRQAWRMNTEAFF
>TRBJ2-2|TRBD1|TRBV29-1|-
TGCAGCGTTGGACCAGGGGGCGTTTCCACCGGGGAGCTGTTTTTT
CSVGPGGVSTGELFF
>TRBJ1-2|-|TRBV4-1|once
TGCGCCAGCAGCCAAGATATCGCCAGAGGGGGTACTGGCTACACCTTC
CASSQDIARGGTGYTF